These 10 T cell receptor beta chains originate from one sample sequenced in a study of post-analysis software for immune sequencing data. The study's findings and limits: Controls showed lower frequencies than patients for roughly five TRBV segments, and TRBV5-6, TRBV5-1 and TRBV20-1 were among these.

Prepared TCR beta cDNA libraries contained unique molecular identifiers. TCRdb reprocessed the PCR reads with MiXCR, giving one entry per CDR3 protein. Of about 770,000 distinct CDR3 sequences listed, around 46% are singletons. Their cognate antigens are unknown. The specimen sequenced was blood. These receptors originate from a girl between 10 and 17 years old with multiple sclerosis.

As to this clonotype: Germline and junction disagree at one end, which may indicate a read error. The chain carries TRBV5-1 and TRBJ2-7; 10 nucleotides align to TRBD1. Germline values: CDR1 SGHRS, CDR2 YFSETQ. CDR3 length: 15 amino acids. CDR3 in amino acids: CTSSLAGTGDYEQYF. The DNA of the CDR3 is TGCACCAGCAGCCTGGCCGGGACAGGGGACTACGAGCAGTACTTC.

Written as DNA, the CDR3 is TGTGCCACCAGTGACGGAGCCACCAATGAGCAGTTCTTC. It yields the protein CATSDGATNEQFF. The chain carries TRBV24-1 and TRBJ2-1; D remains unclear. The germline V gene encodes CDR1 KGHDR and CDR2 SFDVKD. The V end lost 4 bases, the J end lost 6 bases, and 9 bases lay between the germline ends. This CDR3 spans 13 amino acids.

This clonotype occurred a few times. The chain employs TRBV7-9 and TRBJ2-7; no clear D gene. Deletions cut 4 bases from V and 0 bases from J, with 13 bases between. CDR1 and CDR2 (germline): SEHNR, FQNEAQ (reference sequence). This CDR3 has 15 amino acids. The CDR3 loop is CASSSGQVFSYEQYF. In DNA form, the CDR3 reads TGTGCCAGCAGCTCCGGGCAGGTCTTCTCCTACGAGCAGTACTTC.

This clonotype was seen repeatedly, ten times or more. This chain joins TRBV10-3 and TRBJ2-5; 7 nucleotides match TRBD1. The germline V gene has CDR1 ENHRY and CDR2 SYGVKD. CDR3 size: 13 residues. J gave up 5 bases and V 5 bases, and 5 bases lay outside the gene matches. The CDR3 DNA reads TGTGCCATCAGTTCGGGACAGTCGGAGACCCAGTACTTC. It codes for CAISSGQSETQYF.

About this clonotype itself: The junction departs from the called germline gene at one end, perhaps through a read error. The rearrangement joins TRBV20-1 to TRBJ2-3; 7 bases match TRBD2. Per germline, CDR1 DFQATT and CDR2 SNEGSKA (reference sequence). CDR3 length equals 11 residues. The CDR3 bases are TGCAGTGCTGACCTAGCGGATACGCGGTATTTT. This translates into CSADLADTRYF.

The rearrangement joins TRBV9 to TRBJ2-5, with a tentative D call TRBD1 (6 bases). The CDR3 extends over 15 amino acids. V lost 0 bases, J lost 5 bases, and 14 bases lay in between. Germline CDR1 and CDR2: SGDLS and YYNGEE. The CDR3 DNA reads TGTGCCAGCAGCGTAGTGGGGGCCTCGGGGGAGACCCAGTACTTC. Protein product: CASSVVGASGETQYF.

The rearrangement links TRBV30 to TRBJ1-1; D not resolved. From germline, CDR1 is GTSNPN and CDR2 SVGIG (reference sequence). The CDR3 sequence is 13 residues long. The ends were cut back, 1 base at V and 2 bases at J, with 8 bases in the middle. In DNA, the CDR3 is TGTGCCTGGAGTGGCCAGCTAAACACTGAAGCTTTCTTT. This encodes CAWSGQLNTEAFF.

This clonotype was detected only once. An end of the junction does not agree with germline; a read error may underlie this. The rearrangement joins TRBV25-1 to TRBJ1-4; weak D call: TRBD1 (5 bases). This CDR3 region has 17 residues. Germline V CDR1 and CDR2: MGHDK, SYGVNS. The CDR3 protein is CASSEYWGVDGSEKLFF. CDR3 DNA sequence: TGTGCCAGCAGTGAATATTGGGGCGTTGATGGGAGTGAAAAGCTGTTTTTT.

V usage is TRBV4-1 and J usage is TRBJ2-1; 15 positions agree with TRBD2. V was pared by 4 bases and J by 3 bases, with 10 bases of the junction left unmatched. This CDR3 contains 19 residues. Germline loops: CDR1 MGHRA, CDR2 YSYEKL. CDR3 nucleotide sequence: TGCGCCAGCAGCCTCGCGGGGACTAGCGGGAGGAAAATCTACAATGAGCAGTTCTTC. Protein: CASSLAGTSGRKIYNEQFF.

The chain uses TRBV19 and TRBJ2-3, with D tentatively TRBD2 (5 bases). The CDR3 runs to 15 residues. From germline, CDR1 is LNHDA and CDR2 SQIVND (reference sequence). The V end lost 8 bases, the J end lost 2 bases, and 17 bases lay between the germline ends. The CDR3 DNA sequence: TGTGCCAGTCGGTCCCGAGGAGGAACCACAGATACGCAGTATTTT. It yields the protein CASRSRGGTTDTQYF.